The TCR beta chain described here comes from a study of T cell responses to AZD1222 COVID-19 vaccine. Sequenced by immunoSEQ multiplex PCR; TCRdb stores in-frame clones only, minus some. The table lists approximately 150,000 clones, over 85% of them singletons. The germline CDR1 and CDR2 sequences are MNHNS and SASEGT. The V and J ends lost 3 bases and 0 bases, in that order; junction bases with no gene match: 4. This CDR3 contains 15 residues. The sequencing used peripheral blood, collected on day 0 of MenACWY control vaccination. The TCR comes from an adult in good health. The V call is TRBV6-1, the J call TRBJ1-1; TRBD1 agrees at 7 bases. The CDR3 DNA reads TGTGCCAGCAGTGACCCCGGGACAGTGAACACTGAAGCTTTCTTT. Encoded protein: CASSDPGTVNTEAFF.